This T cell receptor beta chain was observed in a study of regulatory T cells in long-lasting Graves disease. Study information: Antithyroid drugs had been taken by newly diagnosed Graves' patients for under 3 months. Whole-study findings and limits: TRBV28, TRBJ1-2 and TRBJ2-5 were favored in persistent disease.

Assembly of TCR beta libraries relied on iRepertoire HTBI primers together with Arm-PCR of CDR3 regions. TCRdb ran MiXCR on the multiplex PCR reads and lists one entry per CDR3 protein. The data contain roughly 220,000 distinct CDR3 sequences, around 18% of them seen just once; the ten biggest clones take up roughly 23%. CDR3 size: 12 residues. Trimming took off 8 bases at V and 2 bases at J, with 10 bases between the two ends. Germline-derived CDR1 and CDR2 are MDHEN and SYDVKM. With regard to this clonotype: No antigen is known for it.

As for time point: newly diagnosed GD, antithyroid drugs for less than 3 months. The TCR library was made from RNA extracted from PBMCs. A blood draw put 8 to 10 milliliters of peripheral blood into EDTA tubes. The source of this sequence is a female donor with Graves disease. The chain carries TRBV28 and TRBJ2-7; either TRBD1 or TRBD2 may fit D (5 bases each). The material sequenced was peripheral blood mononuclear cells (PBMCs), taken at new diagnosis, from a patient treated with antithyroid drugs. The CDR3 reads CASGTRTYEQYF. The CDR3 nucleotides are TGTGCCAGCGGGACGAGGACCTACGAGCAGTACTTC. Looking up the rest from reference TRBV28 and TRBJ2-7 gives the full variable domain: DVKVTQSSRYLVKRTGEKVFLECVQDMDHENMFWYRQDPGLGLRLIYFSYDVKMKEKGDIPEGYSVSREKKERFSLILESASTNQTSMYLCASGTRTYEQYFGPGTRLTVT.